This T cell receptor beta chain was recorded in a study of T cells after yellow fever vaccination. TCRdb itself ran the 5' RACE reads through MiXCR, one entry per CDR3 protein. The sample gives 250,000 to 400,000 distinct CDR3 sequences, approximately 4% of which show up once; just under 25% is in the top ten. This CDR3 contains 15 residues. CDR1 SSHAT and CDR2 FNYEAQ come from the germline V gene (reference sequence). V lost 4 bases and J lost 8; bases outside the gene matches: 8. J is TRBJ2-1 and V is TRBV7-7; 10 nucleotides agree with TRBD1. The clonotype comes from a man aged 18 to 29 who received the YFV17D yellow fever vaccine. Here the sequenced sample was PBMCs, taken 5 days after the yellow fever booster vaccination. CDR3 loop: CASSSGTGALDEQFF. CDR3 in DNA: TGTGCCAGCAGCTCCGGGACAGGGGCATTGGATGAGCAGTTCTTC.